This T cell receptor (beta chain) emerged from a study of T cell changes during pregnancy in multiple sclerosis. The table came from immunoSEQ multiplex PCR; TCRdb's copy has only in-frame clones and leaves some out. The table lists about 49,000 clones, 85% to 95% of them singletons. This CDR3 contains 16 residues. CDR1 is PRHDT, CDR2 FYEKMQ, per germline (reference sequence). V shed 5 bases and J shed 9 bases, with 23 bases lying between them. The source was CD8+ T cells from peripheral blood mononuclear cells, collected in the first trimester of pregnancy. The receptor was derived from a female donor with multiple sclerosis, enrolled in a pregnancy study. The J gene is TRBJ2-1, the V gene TRBV13; D possibly corresponds to TRBD2 (8 bases). Written as DNA, the CDR3 is TGTGCCAGCAGCACCCGACTAGCGAGAAGGGGGCTTGAGCAGTTCTTC. This sequence encodes CASSTRLARRGLEQFF.